The clone carrying this TCR beta chain was counted only a few times. Antigen unknown. The protocol was immunoSEQ multiplex PCR, while the TCRdb copy is restricted to in-frame clones and leaves out a portion. The sample yields roughly 350,000 clones, approximately 90% seen once. This sample is drawn from a study of Ad26.COV2.S vaccination and SARS-CoV-2 variants. The wider study: In the study, Ad26.COV2.S was injected intramuscularly once, or twice 56 days apart. Study-wide results and limits: Vaccine recipients and placebo recipients showed similar non-spike TCR breadth. In vaccinated individuals, spike-specific CD8+ and CD4+ T cell responses reportedly displayed substantial breadth.

J gave up 1 base and V 5 bases, and 3 bases lay outside the gene matches. The CDR3 is 14 residues long. Germline CDR1 and CDR2: SGHAT and FQDESV (reference sequence). Treatment described: around 19 received Ad26.COV2.S at low or high dose, single or two shots; roughly 5 received placebo; per-sample allocation not given. Collection of samples fell on day 63 after the first vaccine or placebo injection. Immunization relied on an Ad26 vector, which expressed Wuhan-strain SARS-CoV-2 spike. This chain joins TRBV11-1 and TRBJ2-7, with 9 nucleotides matching TRBD1. Material: peripheral blood, obtained in a trial of Ad26.COV2.S vaccine versus placebo. This clonotype was sampled from a person aged 18 to 65 who received the Ad26.COV2.S COVID-19 vaccine or a placebo. CDR3 loop: CASSPQGASYEQYF. CDR3 bases: TGTGCCAGCAGCCCACAGGGGGCTTCCTACGAGCAGTACTTC.